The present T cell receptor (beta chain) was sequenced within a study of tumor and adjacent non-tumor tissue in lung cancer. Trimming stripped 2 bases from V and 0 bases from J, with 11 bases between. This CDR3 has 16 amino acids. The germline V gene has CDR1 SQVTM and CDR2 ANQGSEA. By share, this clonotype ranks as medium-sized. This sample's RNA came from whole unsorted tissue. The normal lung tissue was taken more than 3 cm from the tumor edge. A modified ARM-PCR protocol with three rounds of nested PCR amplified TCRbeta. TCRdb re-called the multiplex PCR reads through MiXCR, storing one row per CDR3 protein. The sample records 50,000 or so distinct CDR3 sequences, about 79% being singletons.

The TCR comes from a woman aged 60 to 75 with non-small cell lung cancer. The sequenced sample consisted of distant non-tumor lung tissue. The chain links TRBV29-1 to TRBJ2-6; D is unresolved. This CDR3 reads CSVESWSASGANVLTF. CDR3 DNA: TGCAGCGTTGAAAGCTGGAGCGCCTCTGGGGCCAACGTCCTGACTTTC.